Below, 6 T cell receptor beta chains from the same sample are listed, as sequenced in a study of technical replicates of blood from a handful of donors. The repertoire was sequenced with immunoSEQ multiplex PCR; TCRdb's copy has only in-frame clones and lacks some. The sample carries tens of thousands of clones, approximately 95% recorded once. Sample: T cells isolated from PBMCs. The receptors derive from a human donor in good health.

The chain couples TRBV7-9 to TRBJ2-1; TRBD2 is a possible D gene (6 bases). Germline CDR1 SEHNR, CDR2 FQNEAQ (reference sequence). The CDR3 sequence is 12 residues long. Trimming stripped 3 bases from V and 8 bases from J, with 8 bases between. CDR3 protein: CASSFSGDEQFF. CDR3 DNA: TGTGCCAGCAGCTTCTCGGGGGATGAGCAGTTCTTC.

CDR3: CASSLRLALEQFF. CDR3 DNA sequence: TGTGCCAGCAGTTTACGGCTAGCCCTTGAACAGTTCTTC. This chain links TRBV27 with TRBJ2-1, with D possibly matching TRBD2 (5 bases). The germline CDR1 and CDR2 sequences are MNHEY and SMNVEV (reference sequence). The CDR3 is 13 amino acids. The V end lost 2 bases, the J end lost 13 bases, and 15 bases lay between the germline ends.

J is TRBJ2-7 and V is TRBV7-6, with 7 bases identical to TRBD2. The ends lost 5 bases at V and 5 bases at J; junction bases unmatched: 15. Germline-derived CDR1 and CDR2 are SGHVS and FNYEAQ. The CDR3 is 16 amino acids. DNA for the CDR3: TGTGCCAGCAGCCCAATTATGAGGCGGGAGCCTCACGAGCAGTACTTC. Its protein is CASSPIMRREPHEQYF.

V usage is TRBV29-1 and J usage is TRBJ1-4; no clear D gene. The length of the CDR3 is 11 residues. V was pared by 5 bases and J by 6 bases, with 7 bases between. Germline-derived CDR1 and CDR2 are SQVTM and ANQGSEA. CDR3 DNA: TGCAGCGTTATGGAGGATGAAAAACTGTTTTTT. This translates into CSVMEDEKLFF.

This chain connects TRBV28 to TRBJ1-1; 9 nucleotides align to TRBD1. The CDR3 has 15 amino acids. The V gene end was trimmed by 5 bases and the J gene end by 1 base; junction bases not matched to a gene: 5. CDR1 and CDR2 from the germline V gene are MDHEN and SYDVKM. CDR3 nucleotide sequence: TGTGCCAGCAGTAAACCGGGACAGGGGAACACTGAAGCTTTCTTT. Protein sequence: CASSKPGQGNTEAFF.

This clone was seen just once. The chain links TRBV29-1 to TRBJ2-1, with TRBD2 matching over 10 bases. After removal of 6 bases from V and 10 bases from J, the junction contained 12 bases not matched to a gene. CDR1 is SQVTM and CDR2 is ANQGSEA in the germline V gene. The CDR3 sequence is 14 residues long. CDR3 in DNA: TGCAGCGTCATACGGACTAGCGGAGGGGGAGAGCAGTTCTTC. Encoded protein: CSVIRTSGGGEQFF.